One and the same sample provided the 7 T cell receptor beta chains below, sequenced in a study of T cell changes during pregnancy in multiple sclerosis. The table came from immunoSEQ multiplex PCR; TCRdb's copy has only in-frame clones and leaves some out. Altogether under 40,000 clones are present, around 90% being singletons, with the ten largest covering roughly 0.52%. Sequencing was performed on CD4+ T cells from peripheral blood mononuclear cells, taken before pregnancy. The origin of the receptors is a female donor with multiple sclerosis, enrolled in a pregnancy study.

The V call is TRBV7-8, the J call TRBJ2-3, with 7 positions matching TRBD2. The CDR3 runs 14 residues. Germline-derived CDR1 and CDR2 are SGHVS and FQNEAQ. The V segment lost 4 bases and the J segment 2 bases; nucleotides outside the gene matches: 3. The CDR3 region has the DNA TGTGCCAGCAGCTACCGGGACTACACAGATACGCAGTATTTT. Translation: CASSYRDYTDTQYF. Drawing the rest from reference TRBV7-8 and TRBJ2-3, the complete variable domain is GAGVSQSPRYKVAKRGQDVALRCDPISGHVSLFWYQQALGQGPEFLTYFQNEAQLDKSGLPSDRFFAERPEGSVSTLKIQRTQQEDSAVYLCASSYRDYTDTQYFGPGTRLTVL.

CDR3 sequence: CASSEYLGGSSYNEQFF. The CDR3 DNA follows: TGTGCCAGCAGTGAATATTTGGGGGGGAGCTCCTACAATGAGCAGTTCTTC. This chain links TRBV2 with TRBJ2-1, with 7 bases aligning to TRBD2. The CDR3 is 17 residues long. Trimming at V came to 2 bases and at J to 0 bases, leaving 7 bases not matched to a gene. In germline, CDR1 is SNHLY, CDR2 FYNNEI.

This sequence joins TRBV7-9 and TRBJ2-2; no reliable D call. Germline CDR1 and CDR2: SEHNR and FQNEAQ (reference sequence). This CDR3 contains 13 residues. Between the trimmed V and J ends, which lost 2 bases and 6 bases, there was a span of 7 bases. CDR3 DNA: TGTGCCAGCAGCTTACGAACGGCCGGGGAGCTGTTTTTT. Protein product: CASSLRTAGELFF.

Note on this clone: An end of the junction differs from the germline gene, which may be a read error. The chain links TRBV7-7 to TRBJ2-7; possibly TRBD1 for D (6 bases). The CDR3 extends over 12 amino acids. The germline V gene has CDR1 SSHAT and CDR2 FNYEAQ (reference sequence). The CDR3 DNA reads as TGTGCTAGCAGAGAAACAGGGCACGAGCAGTACTTC. It encodes CASRETGHEQYF.

This clone was recorded once. The genes are TRBV5-1 and TRBJ2-5, with 9 nucleotides matching TRBD1. The V segment lost 4 bases and the J segment 4 bases; nucleotides outside the gene matches: 5. Germline lookup yields CDR1 SGHRS and CDR2 YFSETQ. This CDR3 comprises 14 residues. Here the CDR3 reads CASSLQGARETQYF. The CDR3 DNA reads TGCGCCAGCAGCCTACAGGGGGCGCGAGAGACCCAGTACTTC.

The CDR3 reads CSARENTEAFF. CDR3 sequence (DNA): TGCAGTGCTCGGGAGAACACTGAAGCTTTCTTT. V is TRBV20-1 and J is TRBJ1-1; the D is unclear. Trimming left V 5 bases short and J 1 base short, with 5 bases between. CDR1 and CDR2 (germline): DFQATT, SNEGSKA (reference sequence). The CDR3 runs 11 residues.

The chain uses TRBV5-4 and TRBJ2-7; TRBD2 might be the D (6 bases). CDR1 and CDR2 from the germline V gene are SGHNT and YYREEE (reference sequence). Between the trimmed V and J ends, which lost 2 bases and 2 bases, there was a span of 14 bases. This CDR3 region has 15 residues. The CDR3 spells CASSLGRTDPYEQYF. The DNA of the CDR3 is TGTGCCAGCAGCTTAGGGAGGACCGACCCCTACGAGCAGTACTTC.